A single sample gave rise to the 23 T cell receptor beta chains below, sequenced in a study of cytomegalovirus exposure and HLA in healthy donors. 13 Jbeta primers and 60 Vbeta primers were used for the PCR. The data were produced by immunoSEQ multiplex PCR, yet TCRdb's version contains in-frame clones alone and is incomplete. The repertoire holds fewer than 80,000 clones, with around 80% as singletons. The source material was PBMCs. The receptors originated from a man under 40 in good health and CMV-seronegative.

CDR3 sequence (DNA): TGTGCCAGCCGACAGGGGGCAAGCAATCAGCCCCAGCATTTT. This gives the protein CASRQGASNQPQHF. The V and J genes are TRBV27 and TRBJ1-5; 10 nucleotides match TRBD1. Germline V gene sequence: CDR1 MNHEY, CDR2 SMNVEV (reference sequence). This CDR3 spans 14 amino acids. Losses at the gene ends were 8 bases for V and 1 base for J; bases not matched to a gene: 2.

This chain links TRBV2 with TRBJ2-7; 14 positions agree with TRBD2. Germline loops: CDR1 SNHLY, CDR2 FYNNEI. J gave up 3 bases and V 5 bases, and 6 bases lay outside the gene matches. CDR3 length: 16 residues. Written as DNA, the CDR3 is TGTGCCAGCAGTTTCTACGGGACTAGCGGGAGCTACGAGCAGTACTTC. Translation gives CASSFYGTSGSYEQYF.

This clone was observed a handful of times. V gene TRBV5-1 combines with J gene TRBJ2-7; 7 positions agree with TRBD1. The CDR3 consists of 12 residues. Germline CDR1 SGHRS, CDR2 YFSETQ. With 7 bases clipped from V and 0 bases from J, the junction kept 1 base outside the gene matches. CDR3 region: CASRDSSYEQYF. The CDR3 bases are TGCGCCAGCCGGGACAGCTCCTACGAGCAGTACTTC.

The rearrangement joins TRBV13 to TRBJ2-6, with TRBD1 as a possible D gene (5 bases). Trimming took off 5 bases at V and 3 bases at J, with 11 bases between the two ends. This CDR3 has 15 residues. CDR1 and CDR2 from the germline V gene are PRHDT and FYEKMQ (reference sequence). DNA for the CDR3: TGTGCCAGCAGCCTTAGGGGAATTGGGGCCAACGTCCTGACTTTC. This encodes CASSLRGIGANVLTF. The variable domain in full, with the rest retrieved from reference TRBV13 and TRBJ2-6, is AAGVIQSPRHLIKEKRETATLKCYPIPRHDTVYWYQQGPGQDPQFLISFYEKMQSDKGSIPDRFSAQQFSDYHSELNMSSLELGDSALYFCASSLRGIGANVLTFGAGSRLTVL.

The rearrangement joins TRBV7-8 to TRBJ1-2; 7 positions match TRBD1. This CDR3 comprises 14 residues. In germline, CDR1 is SGHVS, CDR2 FQNEAQ. Trimming at V came to 8 bases and at J to 2 bases, leaving 8 bases not matched to a gene. The CDR3 protein is CASSRQGGNYGYTF. The CDR3 nucleotides are TGTGCCAGCTCCCGACAGGGCGGAAACTATGGCTACACCTTC.

The rearrangement links TRBV6-6 to TRBJ2-2, with 10 bases that match TRBD1. Per the germline V gene, CDR1 is MNHNY and CDR2 is SVGAGI (reference sequence). The ends lost 5 bases at V and 4 bases at J; junction bases unmatched: 7. This CDR3 comprises 16 residues. The CDR3 loop reads CASSPGQGGVTGELFF. Here the CDR3 DNA reads TGTGCCAGCAGTCCCGGACAGGGGGGGGTCACCGGGGAGCTGTTTTTT.

This chain links TRBV30 with TRBJ1-1; no clear D. The CDR3 totals 12 residues. Germline CDR1 reads GTSNPN; CDR2 reads SVGIG (reference sequence). V lost 4 bases, J lost 6 bases, and 12 bases lay in between. The CDR3 loop reads CAWTGRAAEAFF. As DNA, the CDR3 is TGTGCCTGGACCGGGAGGGCCGCTGAAGCTTTCTTT.

Turning to this clone: The CDR3 ends on some other residue instead of the conserved phenylalanine or tryptophan, so this is likely a read error. It is unclear where the CDR3 begins or ends on the DNA, so no DNA is shown, and the CDR3 is as TCRdb lists it. The J gene is TRBJ1-2, the V gene TRBV6-5; no DNA check was done on the table's D call, TRBD1. Per the germline V gene, CDR1 is MNHEY and CDR2 is SVGAGI. Counting both end residues, the CDR3 totals 11 amino acids. The CDR3 loop is CASSYPGTGQV.

The chain combines TRBV15 with TRBJ2-7; D unclear. With 1 base removed from V and 7 bases from J, the gap between germline ends came to 11 bases. Per germline, CDR1 LNHNV and CDR2 YYDKDF (reference sequence). CDR3 length equals 13 residues. CDR3 coding DNA: TGTGCCACCAGCAGAGGCCCGGCGGAGGAGCAGTACTTC. It translates to CATSRGPAEEQYF.

The rearrangement uses TRBV2 and TRBJ1-1; 7 nucleotides match TRBD1. CDR3 size: 12 residues. The germline gives CDR1 SNHLY, CDR2 FYNNEI. J lost 8 bases, V lost 8 bases, and 8 bases had no gene match. The CDR3 nucleotides are TGTGCCAGCGGGACAGCCCCACGAGAAGCTTTCTTT. Protein product: CASGTAPREAFF.

This clone was found a few times. The J gene is TRBJ1-2, the V gene TRBV4-3; possibly TRBD1 for D (6 bases). The CDR3 runs to 15 residues. Trimming stripped 0 bases from V and 8 bases from J, with 16 bases between. Germline CDR1 is LGHNA and CDR2 is YSLEER. The chain's CDR3 is CASSQEDSKSYGYTF. The CDR3 nucleotides read TGCGCCAGCAGCCAAGAGGACAGTAAGTCATACGGCTACACCTTC.

The chain combines TRBV2 with TRBJ1-2, with 10 bases aligning to TRBD1. Germline assignment: CDR1 SNHLY and CDR2 FYNNEI. Trimming removed 10 bases from V and 4 bases from J; junction bases left unmatched: 12. The CDR3 spans 15 residues. CDR3 amino acids: CATNQDRGSRYGYTF. The CDR3 region has the DNA TGTGCCACCAACCAGGACAGGGGGTCGCGCTATGGCTACACCTTC.

This chain connects TRBV5-4 to TRBJ2-3; 10 bases line up with TRBD1. J was trimmed by 6 bases and V by 0 bases; bases with no gene match: 4. The length of the CDR3 is 15 residues. Per the germline V gene, CDR1 is SGHNT and CDR2 is YYREEE (reference sequence). Here the CDR3 DNA reads TGTGCCAGCAGCTTGGGTCCGGGACAGGGGGATACGCAGTATTTT. It specifies CASSLGPGQGDTQYF.

The chain combines TRBV30 with TRBJ1-3; TRBD1 agrees at 7 bases. CDR3 length: 17 amino acids. The J segment lost 0 bases and the V segment lost 3 bases, leaving 11 bases of the junction unmatched. Germline CDR1 GTSNPN, CDR2 SVGIG (reference sequence). CDR3 sequence reads: CAWRTGALQNSGNTIYF. CDR3 bases: TGTGCCTGGAGAACAGGGGCCCTCCAAAACTCTGGAAACACCATATATTTT.

This clone was recorded once. J is TRBJ2-2 and V is TRBV27, with a possible D match to TRBD2 (7 bases). V shed 5 bases and J shed 7 bases, with 23 bases lying between them. CDR1 is MNHEY and CDR2 is SMNVEV in the germline V gene (reference sequence). There are 17 residues in the CDR3. The CDR3 here is CASSRRGGAYIGGELFF. The CDR3 region has the DNA TGTGCCAGCAGTCGCCGCGGGGGCGCTTATATAGGCGGGGAGCTGTTTTTT.

The chain carries TRBV11-2 and TRBJ2-4; 7 bases agree with TRBD2. CDR3 length: 15 residues. Trimming cost V 3 bases and J 5 bases; bases outside gene matches: 7. CDR1 and CDR2 from the germline V gene are SGHAT and FQNNGV. This CDR3 reads CASSLGGDRQNIQYF. CDR3 coding DNA: TGTGCCAGCAGCTTGGGGGGGGATCGTCAAAACATTCAGTACTTC.

The V call is TRBV30, the J call TRBJ1-5; 8 bases are shared with TRBD1. In germline, CDR1 is GTSNPN, CDR2 SVGIG (reference sequence). V was clipped by 1 base and J by 5 bases; unmatched bases: 1. CDR3 length: 13 amino acids. The CDR3 DNA sequence: TGTGCCTGGAGTGAACAGGGGGATCAGCCCCAGCATTTT. This translates into CAWSEQGDQPQHF.

V is TRBV14 and J is TRBJ1-2; D not resolved. The CDR3 spans 13 residues. In germline, CDR1 is SGHDN, CDR2 FVKESK. V was cut by 1 base and J by 4 bases, with 7 bases left in between. In DNA, the CDR3 is TGTGCCAGCAGCCAAGTTTCAGTCTATGGCTACACCTTC. Protein product: CASSQVSVYGYTF.

The rearrangement uses TRBV28 and TRBJ2-6; a possible D gene is TRBD1 (6 bases). V was clipped by 4 bases and J by 2 bases, with 6 bases between them. The CDR3 is made up of 14 amino acids. Germline V gene data show CDR1 as MDHEN and CDR2 as SYDVKM. The DNA of the CDR3 is TGTGCCAGCAGTTCAGGGGCTGGGGCCAACGTCCTGACTTTC. Its protein product is CASSSGAGANVLTF.

This sequence joins TRBV19 and TRBJ2-2, with 8 bases identical to TRBD2. Germline lookup yields CDR1 LNHDA and CDR2 SQIVND (reference sequence). V gave up 4 bases and J gave up 3 bases; unmatched junction bases: 10. This CDR3 has 17 amino acids. The CDR3 is CASSNILADVYTGELFF. The DNA for the CDR3 is TGTGCCAGTAGTAACATACTAGCGGACGTTTACACCGGGGAGCTGTTTTTT.

The rearrangement links TRBV7-9 to TRBJ2-6; D gene ambiguous. Germline V gene sequence: CDR1 SEHNR, CDR2 FQNEAQ (reference sequence). V was trimmed by 5 bases and J by 0 bases, leaving 14 bases between them. The CDR3 extends over 17 amino acids. CDR3: CASSPGWRNSGANVLTF. The CDR3 DNA reads as TGTGCCAGCAGCCCCGGATGGCGGAACTCTGGGGCCAACGTCCTGACTTTC.

The CDR3 loop reads CASSPTTGNEQFF. In nucleotides, the CDR3 is TGTGCCAGCAGCCCCACGACGGGGAATGAGCAGTTCTTC. J is TRBJ2-1 and V is TRBV7-9, with D possibly matching TRBD2 (5 bases). V shed 5 bases and J shed 7 bases, with 12 bases lying between them. Per germline, CDR1 SEHNR and CDR2 FQNEAQ (reference sequence). The CDR3 is 13 amino acids.

This clone was seen only a few times. V and J are TRBV9 and TRBJ2-7; a possible D gene is TRBD2 (5 bases). V was pared by 4 bases and J by 7 bases, with 15 bases between. CDR1 SGDLS and CDR2 YYNGEE come from the germline V gene. The CDR3 length is 13 residues. DNA of the CDR3: TGTGCCAGCAGCCCTTCGACTTCGGGGGAGCAGTACTTC. Protein product: CASSPSTSGEQYF. Combining the CDR3 with reference TRBV9 and TRBJ2-7 gives the whole variable domain DSGVTQTPKHLITATGQRVTLRCSPRSGDLSVYWYQQSLDQGLQFLIQYYNGEERAKGNILERFSAQQFPDLHSELNLSSLELGDSALYFCASSPSTSGEQYFGPGTRLTVT.